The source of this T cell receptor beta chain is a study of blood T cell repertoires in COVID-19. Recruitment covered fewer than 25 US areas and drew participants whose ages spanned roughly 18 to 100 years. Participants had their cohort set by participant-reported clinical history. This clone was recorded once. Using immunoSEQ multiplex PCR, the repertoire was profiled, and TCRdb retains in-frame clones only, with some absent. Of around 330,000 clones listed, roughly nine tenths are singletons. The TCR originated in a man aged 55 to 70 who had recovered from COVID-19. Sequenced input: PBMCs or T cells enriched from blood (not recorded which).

CDR3 coding DNA: TGTGCCAGCTCTCGCACAGATACGCAGTATTTT. This translates into CASSRTDTQYF. This chain links TRBV27 with TRBJ2-3; D gene ambiguous. This CDR3 region has 11 residues. Germline V gene sequence: CDR1 MNHEY, CDR2 SMNVEV (reference sequence). V shed 8 bases and J shed 1 base, with 4 bases lying between them.